These T cell receptor beta chains were read from a single sample in a study of blood T cell repertoires in COVID-19. Assay used: immunoSEQ multiplex PCR; TCRdb lists only in-frame clones, some missing. In the table there are about 110,000 clones, approximately 80% of which are singletons. The sequenced sample was peripheral blood. The receptors stem from an older woman with acute or convalescent COVID-19. CDR3s include the opening cysteine and the closing phenylalanine or tryptophan. The D gene is left open where the match is weak. Only part of the rows carry a size: once, few, many, or a class if the clone is expanded.

NA | NA | TRBJ2-3 | TRBV29-1 | TGCAGCGTGACAGGAGCAGACACAGATACGCAGTATTTT | CSVTGADTDTQYF
TRBD1 | NA | TRBJ2-3 | TRBV3-1/TRBV3-2 | TGTGCCAGCAGCCCCAGGGGGCGGGATACGCAGTATTTT | CASSPRGRDTQYF
NA | NA | TRBJ1-2 | TRBV14 | TGTGCCAGCAGCCAAGTATTCTTGAGGGATGACTATGGCTACACCTTC | CASSQVFLRDDYGYTF
TRBD2 | NA | TRBJ2-5 | TRBV30 | TGTGCCTGGGCCTCGGGGGCCCGGGGGGGCGAGACCCAGTACTTC | CAWASGARGGETQYF
NA | NA | TRBJ1-2 | TRBV7-9 | TGTGCCAGCAGCCTCCTAGGCAGGGGTGGATATGGCTACACCTTC | CASSLLGRGGYGYTF
TRBD2 | once | TRBJ2-3 | TRBV7-2 | TGTGCCAGCAGCAACATAGCGGGGGTGACAAGCACAGATACGCAGTATTTT | CASSNIAGVTSTDTQYF
NA | once | TRBJ2-3 | TRBV12-2 | TGTGCAAGTCGCTTAGTTATGCGGGAGGGCGCCGTCGGCACAGATACGCAGTATTTT | CASRLVMREGAVGTDTQYF
NA | NA | TRBJ2-1 | TRBV6-2/TRBV6-3 | TGTGCCAGCAGCCTCGGGACTCCCTCCTACAATGAGCAGTTCTTC | CASSLGTPSYNEQFF
TRBD1 | NA | TRBJ2-7 | TRBV2 | TGTGCCAGCAGCCAAGAGACAGGGGGTTCCTACGAGCAGTACTTC | CASSQETGGSYEQYF
TRBD2 | NA | TRBJ2-2 | TRBV2 | TGTGCCAGCAGTGGGCTAGCGGGTTACCCAAACACCGGGGAGCTGTTTTTT | CASSGLAGYPNTGELFF
TRBD1 | NA | TRBJ2-3 | TRBV5-1 | TGCGCCAGCACTGTCCAGGGGGGCACAGATACGCAGTATTTT | CASTVQGGTDTQYF
NA | NA | TRBJ1-1 | TRBV20-1 | TGCAGTGCTAGCCGGACTGAAGCTTTCTTT | CSASRTEAFF
NA | NA | TRBJ1-4 | TRBV5-4 | TGTGCCAGCAGCCACAGGGTAAAAGGTGAAAAACTGTTTTTT | CASSHRVKGEKLFF
NA | NA | TRBJ1-4 | TRBV7-2 | TGTGCCAGCAGCTTAGAAGCAGGGTTGACTAATGAAAAACTGTTTTTT | CASSLEAGLTNEKLFF
TRBD2 | once | TRBJ2-2 | TRBV2 | TGTGCCAGCAGTGGCCTCCCTAGCGGCAACACCGGGGAGCTGTTTTTT | CASSGLPSGNTGELFF
TRBD1 | many | TRBJ1-2 | TRBV30 | TGTGCCTGGAGTACAGGGGGAAACTATGGCTACACCTTC | CAWSTGGNYGYTF
TRBD2 | once | TRBJ2-7 | TRBV7-2 | TGTGCCAGCAGCTTCTCTAGCGGGGGGGCCACGGAGCAGTACTTC | CASSFSSGGATEQYF
TRBD2 | few | TRBJ2-2 | TRBV10-1 | TGCGCCAGCGCCCGGGGGGGATTCGCCGGGGAGCTGTTTTTT | CASARGGFAGELFF
NA | NA | TRBJ1-4 | TRBV27 | TGTGCCAGCAGTTTAAGCCGGGAGAATGAAAAACTGTTTTTT | CASSLSRENEKLFF
NA | NA | TRBJ1-6 | TRBV6-1 | TGTGCCAGCAGTGAAGGTTTGAGGCCGCAGAATTCACCCCTCCACTTT | CASSEGLRPQNSPLHF
TRBD2 | NA | TRBJ2-1 | TRBV7-8 | TGTGCCAGCAGCTTAGTTGGGGGAGGGCCAAATGAGCAGTTCTTC | CASSLVGGGPNEQFF
NA | once | TRBJ1-6 | TRBV6-1 | TGTGCCAGCAGTGAATCGAGGGATTCACCCCTCCACTTT | CASSESRDSPLHF
TRBD2 | NA | TRBJ2-2 | TRBV12-5 | TGTGCTAGTGGTTTGGTTCTAGCGGGAGACACCGGGGAGCTGTTTTTT | CASGLVLAGDTGELFF
NA | NA | TRBJ1-5 | TRBV2 | TGTGCCAGCAGTGTTCTGGGGCAGGGATATAGCAATCAGCCCCAGCATTTT | CASSVLGQGYSNQPQHF
TRBD2 | NA | TRBJ2-7 | TRBV27 | TGTGCCAGCAGTCCCGGGGGACTAGCTTACGAGCAGTACTTC | CASSPGGLAYEQYF